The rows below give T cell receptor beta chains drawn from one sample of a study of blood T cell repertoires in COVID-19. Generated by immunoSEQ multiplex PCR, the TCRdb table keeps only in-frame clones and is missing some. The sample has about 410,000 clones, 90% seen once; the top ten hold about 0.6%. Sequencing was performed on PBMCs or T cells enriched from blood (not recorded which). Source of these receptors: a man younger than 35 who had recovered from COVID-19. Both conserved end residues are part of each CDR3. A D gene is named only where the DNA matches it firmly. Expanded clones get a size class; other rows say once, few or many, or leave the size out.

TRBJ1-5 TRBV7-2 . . CASSSSARGEHPQHF TGTGCCAGCAGCTCCTCCGCTCGGGGGGAACATCCTCAGCATTTT
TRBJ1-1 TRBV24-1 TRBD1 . CATVDRGATEAFF TGTGCCACCGTAGACAGGGGGGCCACTGAAGCTTTCTTT
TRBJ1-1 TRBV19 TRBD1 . CASSITGGEWPFF TGTGCCAGTAGTATCACAGGGGGCGAATGGCCTTTCTTT
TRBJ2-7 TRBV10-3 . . CAIGLSSSREQYF TGTGCCATCGGACTGAGCTCATCTCGGGAGCAGTACTTC
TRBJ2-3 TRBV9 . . CASSGRGLGTDTQYF TGTGCCAGCAGCGGGAGGGGGCTGGGAACAGATACGCAGTATTTT
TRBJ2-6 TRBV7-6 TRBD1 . CASSYTDRVESGANVLTF TGTGCCAGCAGCTACACGGACAGGGTGGAGTCTGGGGCCAACGTCCTGACTTTC
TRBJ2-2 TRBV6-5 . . CATSGTGELFF TGTGCCACCTCAGGGACCGGGGAGCTGTTTTTT
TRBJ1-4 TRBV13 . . CASSLGVGDKLFF TGTGCCAGCAGCTTAGGGGTCGGGGATAAACTGTTTTTT
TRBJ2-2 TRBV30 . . CAWSVASNGELFF TGTGCCTGGAGTGTAGCGTCTAACGGGGAGCTGTTTTTT
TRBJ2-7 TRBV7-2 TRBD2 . CASDHPGTSGLLSYEQYF TGTGCCAGCGATCACCCCGGGACTAGCGGGCTCCTCTCCTACGAGCAGTACTTC
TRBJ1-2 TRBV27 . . CASSRNLRDTYGYTF TGTGCCAGCAGTCGCAACCTCCGGGACACCTATGGCTACACCTTC
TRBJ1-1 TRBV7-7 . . CASSLAENTEAFF TGTGCCAGCAGTCTGGCGGAGAACACTGAAGCTTTCTTT
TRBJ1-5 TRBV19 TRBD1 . CASSIVHRGPEQNQPQHF TGTGCCAGTAGTATAGTCCACAGGGGGCCTGAACAAAATCAGCCCCAGCATTTT
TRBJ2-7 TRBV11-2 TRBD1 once CASSAGDRAYEQYF TGTGCCAGCAGCGCAGGGGACAGAGCCTACGAGCAGTACTTC
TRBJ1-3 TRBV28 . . CASGGFGGNTIYF TGTGCCAGCGGAGGCTTCGGGGGAAACACCATATATTTT
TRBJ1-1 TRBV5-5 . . CASSLARDLRVRTEAFF TGTGCCAGCAGCTTGGCCAGGGATCTTAGGGTGAGGACTGAAGCTTTCTTT
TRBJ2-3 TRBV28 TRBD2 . CASSSSGRGTDTQYF TGTGCCAGCAGTTCTAGCGGGAGGGGAACAGATACGCAGTATTTT
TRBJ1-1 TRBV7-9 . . CASSFGTSNTEAFF TGTGCCAGCAGCTTCGGGACATCTAACACTGAAGCTTTCTTT
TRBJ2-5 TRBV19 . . CASSISRGLGTQYF TGTGCCAGTAGTATATCGCGGGGTTTGGGGACCCAGTACTTC
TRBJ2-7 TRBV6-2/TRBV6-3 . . CASSYEDSTYEQYF TGTGCCAGCAGTTACGAGGACAGCACCTACGAGCAGTACTTC
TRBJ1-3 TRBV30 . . CAWSVGGTGNTIYF TGTGCCTGGAGTGTCGGGGGTACGGGAAACACCATATATTTT
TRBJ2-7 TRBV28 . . CASSPLFGDEQYF TGTGCCAGCAGTCCTTTATTCGGGGACGAGCAGTACTTC
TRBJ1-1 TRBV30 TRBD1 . CAWMKRQGVGNTEAFF TGTGCCTGGATGAAGAGGCAGGGGGTCGGGAACACTGAAGCTTTCTTT
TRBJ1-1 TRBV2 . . CASIEVTRGSTEAFF TGTGCCAGCATTGAGGTAACCCGAGGATCGACTGAAGCTTTCTTT
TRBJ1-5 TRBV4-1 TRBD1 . CASSQLDRDERTQHF TGCGCCAGCAGCCAACTGGACAGGGACGAGAGGACCCAGCATTTT